This T cell receptor (beta chain) is drawn from a study of shared clonotypes between healthy human individuals (dated by TCRdb to 2020 to 2022). A note on the overall study: A couple of women and three men aged 18 to 49 years were included in the cohort. Per donor, three plates each were used for CD4 naive and CD4 memory, two for CD8 naive, and one for CD8 memory. Blood TCR repertoires of four to six healthy adults were deeply sequenced to estimate repertoire size and the extent of clonotype sharing between individuals. Different laboratories and diverse techniques were used to prepare libraries and sequence TCR repertoires, to increase sequencing depth and limit assay-specific biases. Per donor, leukapheresis produced somewhere between about 0.94 and 10 billion PBMCs. Results the study describes overall, beyond this receptor: Sampling was limited to blood, and TCR repertoires in tissue likely differ from TCR repertoires in blood. Even with the large sequencing depth, rarefaction of the sorted-subset datasets indicated that sequencing was incomplete. When four donors were compared, the shared fraction of clonotypes was about 5.4% for naive CD4, over 3% for naive CD8, roughly 2.5% for memory CD4, and less than 0.45% for memory CD8. Compared with non-shared clonotypes, the clonotypes found in all four sorted-subset donors had higher generation probabilities. Naive subsets generally had larger estimated clonotype richness than memory subsets did. The genetic and exposure-history diversity represented was limited by the small number of donors. Pairwise subsampling led to the expectation that sequencing depth would affect the degree of clonotype sharing among donors.

Turning to this clone: Its antigen remains unidentified. Base qualities are missing; no much larger clone stands one base away.

V lost 1 base and J lost 4 bases, and the count of bases not matched to a germline gene is 7. The CDR3 holds 16 amino acids from the cysteine to the phenylalanine. CDR3 DNA is the only sequence kept; it has 48 bases, read in frame from the first base. Per the germline V gene (reference sequence), LNHDA is the CDR1 and SQIVND is the CDR2. Using the deep immunoSEQ assay, TCR CDR3 regions were amplified from genomic DNA by multiplex PCR. Extracted genomic DNA from each cell subset was spread evenly across all wells of several immunoSEQ 96-well plates, with each plate serving as a replicate. For sorted subsets, around 0.2 ug genomic DNA, equal to tens of thousands of T cell genomes, was loaded into each replicate PCR. The purified libraries were quantified using a Qubit 3.0 fluorometer, sized with a Bioanalyzer 2100, and then quantified again using the KAPA Library Quantification kit. A separate single-read 150-cycle Illumina NextSeq 550 flow cell was used to sequence each immunoSEQ 96-well plate. The authors' pipeline ran thus. The immunoSEQ output contained only junctional sequences without quality scores, so filtering could not match that applied to full-length reads. Sequences were annotated with PyIR, a Python wrapper for IgBLAST v1.9, using IMGT germline references to assign V/J genes and CDR3. Reads were filtered out if the reads had weak V/J assignments (E-value above 1e-6), no CDR3, stop codons, out-of-frame junctions, or ambiguous translated residues. V3J clonotypes were defined by identical inferred V gene, J gene, and CDR3 amino acid sequence. To compute the percentage overlap between repertoires, the number of shared unique clonotypes was divided by the size of the smaller repertoire. Repertoire richness was assessed with RTK rarefaction, the Chao1 estimator, and Recon v2.1 estimates of unobserved clonotypes. Generation probabilities were computed with OLGA for all TCRbeta clonotypes obtained by the gDNA method from a handful of donors. TCRdb carries this immuneACCESS record with in-frame sequences only. Its versions omit some clonotypes, under half of them owing to an unresolved V gene in the studies checked, with the rest unexplained. V, J and clone size are those of that table, while D and trimming were read from the DNA. The sample contains over 850,000 clones, 70% to 80% of them found a single time. The top ten clonotypes cover 0.5% to 0.6% of the sample.

The donors were healthy, HIV-negative adults who had no recently reported acute infections or vaccinations. Every donor was a Caucasian adult residing in Nashville, Tennessee, USA. CD4+ T cells were enriched by magnetic negative selection; naive cells were then positively selected on CD45RA, and the negative fraction formed the memory subset. Blood was collected by leukapheresis, and PBMCs were isolated by Ficoll-Histopaque density gradient centrifugation and then cryopreserved in liquid nitrogen vapor phase. Purity and quantity of every magnetically sorted T cell population were checked by analytical flow cytometry. Each sorted fraction had its genomic DNA isolated and then quantified by UV absorbance on a Nanodrop 2000c.

Sequenced material: memory CD4+ T cells from PBMCs. Per the publication, the cell subset or site label means: CD45RA-negative fraction. This clonotype originated in a man aged 18-30 years in good health. Some clones in this sample may be carry-over from other donors' samples. The sequence is built from TRBV19 and TRBJ2-3, and 8 junction bases match TRBD2. The CDR3 protein is CASSIGAGVFADTQYF. In nucleotide form, the sequence is TGTGCCAGTAGTATAGGAGCGGGAGTATTCGCAGATACGCAGTATTTT. The full variable domain, completed from the reference TRBV19 and TRBJ2-3 proteins outside the CDR3, reads DGGITQSPKYLFRKEGQNVTLSCEQNLNHDAMYWYRQDPGQGLRLIYYSQIVNDFQKGDIAEGYSVSREKKESFPLTVTSAQKNPTAFYLCASSIGAGVFADTQYFGPGTRLTVL.